This T cell receptor (beta chain) was documented in a study of blood T cell repertoires in COVID-19. The overall study: Sources were T cells, B-cell-depleted T cells, or PBMCs; the material itself was cDNA or gDNA.

Repertoires were generated with immunoSEQ multiplex PCR, while TCRdb's copy carries only in-frame clones and drops some. The table lists hundreds of thousands of clones, 86% of them singletons. CDR3 length equals 15 residues. With 0 bases removed from V and 4 bases from J, the gap between germline ends came to 12 bases. The V gene's germline CDR1 is MNHEY and CDR2 SVGAGI. This sequence originates from a woman aged 25-40 years who had recovered from COVID-19. The sample taken for sequencing was peripheral blood. The genes are TRBV6-5 and TRBJ1-1; no clear D gene. This CDR3 reads CASSYSKGGSTEAFF. The CDR3 DNA reads TGTGCCAGCAGTTACTCAAAAGGAGGAAGCACTGAAGCTTTCTTT.